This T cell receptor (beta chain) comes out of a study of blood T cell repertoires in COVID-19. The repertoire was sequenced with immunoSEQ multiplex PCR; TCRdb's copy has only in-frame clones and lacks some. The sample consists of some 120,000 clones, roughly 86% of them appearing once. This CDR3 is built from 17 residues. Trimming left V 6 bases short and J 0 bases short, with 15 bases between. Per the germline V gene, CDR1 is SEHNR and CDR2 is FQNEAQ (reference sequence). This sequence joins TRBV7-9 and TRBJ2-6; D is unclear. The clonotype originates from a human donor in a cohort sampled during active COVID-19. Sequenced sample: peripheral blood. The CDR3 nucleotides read TGTGCCAGCAGGCCCACTCGCAGACTCTCTGGGGCCAACGTCCTGACTTTC. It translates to CASRPTRRLSGANVLTF.